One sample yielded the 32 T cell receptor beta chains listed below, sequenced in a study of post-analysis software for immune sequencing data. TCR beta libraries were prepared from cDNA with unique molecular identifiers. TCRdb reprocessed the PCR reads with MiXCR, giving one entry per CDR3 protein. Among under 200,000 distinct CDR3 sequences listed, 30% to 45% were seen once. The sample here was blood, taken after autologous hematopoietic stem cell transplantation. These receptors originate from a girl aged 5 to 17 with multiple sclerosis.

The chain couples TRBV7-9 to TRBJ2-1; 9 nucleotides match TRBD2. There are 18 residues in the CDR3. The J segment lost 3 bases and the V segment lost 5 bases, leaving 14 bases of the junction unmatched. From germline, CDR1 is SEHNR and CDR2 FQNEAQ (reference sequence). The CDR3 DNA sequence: TGTGCCAGCAGCGAACTCTGGGCGGGAGGGCCTCTCTACAATGAGCAGTTCTTC. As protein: CASSELWAGGPLYNEQFF. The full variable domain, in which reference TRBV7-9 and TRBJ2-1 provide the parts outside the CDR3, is DTGVSQNPRHKITKRGQNVTFRCDPISEHNRLYWYRQTLGQGPEFLTYFQNEAQLEKSRLLSDRFSAERPKGSFSTLEIQRTEQGDSAMYLCASSELWAGGPLYNEQFFGPGTRLTVL.

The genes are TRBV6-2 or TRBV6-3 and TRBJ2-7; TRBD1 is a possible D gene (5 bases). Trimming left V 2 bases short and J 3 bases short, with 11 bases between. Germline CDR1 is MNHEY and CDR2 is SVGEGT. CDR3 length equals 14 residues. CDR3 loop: CASSYLSDSYEQYF. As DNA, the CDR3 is TGTGCCAGCAGTTACCTGTCCGACAGCTACGAGCAGTACTTC.

CDR3 coding DNA: TGTGCCAGCAGCTCCAGGAACCCAACAGCCAACCCTTGGTACGAGCAGTACTTC. Amino acids: CASSSRNPTANPWYEQYF. V gene TRBV5-5 combines with J gene TRBJ2-7; D uncertain. The germline gives CDR1 SGHKS, CDR2 YYEKEE (reference sequence). The V and J ends lost 3 bases and 4 bases respectively, with 26 bases between them. The CDR3 runs to 18 residues.

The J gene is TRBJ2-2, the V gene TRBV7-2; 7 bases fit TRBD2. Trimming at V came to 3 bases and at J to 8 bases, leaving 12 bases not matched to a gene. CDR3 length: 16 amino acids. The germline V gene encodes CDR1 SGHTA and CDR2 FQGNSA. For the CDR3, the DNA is TGTGCCAGCAGCTTTCTCGGGGGGTCAGCCCCAGGGGAGCTGTTTTTT. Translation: CASSFLGGSAPGELFF.

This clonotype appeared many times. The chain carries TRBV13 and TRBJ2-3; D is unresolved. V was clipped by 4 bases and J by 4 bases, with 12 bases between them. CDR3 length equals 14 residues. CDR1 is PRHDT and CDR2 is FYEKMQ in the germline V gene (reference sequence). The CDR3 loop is CASSYRARPDTQYF. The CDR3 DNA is TGTGCCAGCAGCTATCGGGCCCGCCCAGATACGCAGTATTTT.

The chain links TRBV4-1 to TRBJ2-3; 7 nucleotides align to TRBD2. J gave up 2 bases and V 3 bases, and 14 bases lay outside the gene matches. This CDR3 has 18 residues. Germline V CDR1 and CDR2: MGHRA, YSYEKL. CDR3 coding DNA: TGCGCCAGCAGCCATTCCGAATTGAGCGGGACCCCCACAGATACGCAGTATTTT. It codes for CASSHSELSGTPTDTQYF.

The chain's CDR3 is CASSLVTSGNEQFF. The CDR3 bases are TGTGCCAGCAGCTTGGTGACTAGCGGGAATGAGCAGTTCTTC. V and J are TRBV5-5 and TRBJ2-1; TRBD2 agrees at 10 bases. Germline trimming cut 0 bases from V and 7 bases from J; bases unmatched to any gene: 1. Germline CDR1 SGHKS, CDR2 YYEKEE (reference sequence). CDR3 length: 14 residues.

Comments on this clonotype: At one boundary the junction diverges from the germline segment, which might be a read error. The CDR3, as DNA: TGTGCCATTGGTACGGGAGAGGGTATCACAGATAAGCAGTATTTT. Protein: CAIGTGEGITDKQYF. The chain has TRBV10-3 and TRBJ2-3, with D perhaps matching TRBD2 (6 bases). The CDR3 length is 15 residues. Germline assignment: CDR1 ENHRY and CDR2 SYGVKD.

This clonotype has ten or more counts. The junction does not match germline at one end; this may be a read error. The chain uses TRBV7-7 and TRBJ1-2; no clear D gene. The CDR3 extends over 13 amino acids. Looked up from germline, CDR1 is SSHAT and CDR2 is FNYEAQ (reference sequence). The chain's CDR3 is CASSLASLNGYTF. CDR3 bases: TGTGCTAGCAGCTTAGCTTCCCTGAATGGCTACACCTTC.

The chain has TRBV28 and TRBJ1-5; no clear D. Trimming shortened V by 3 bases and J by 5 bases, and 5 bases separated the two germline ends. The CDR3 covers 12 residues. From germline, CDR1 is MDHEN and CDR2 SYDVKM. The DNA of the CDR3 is TGTGCCAGCAGTTTGGAGTATCAGCCCCAGCATTTT. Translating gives CASSLEYQPQHF.

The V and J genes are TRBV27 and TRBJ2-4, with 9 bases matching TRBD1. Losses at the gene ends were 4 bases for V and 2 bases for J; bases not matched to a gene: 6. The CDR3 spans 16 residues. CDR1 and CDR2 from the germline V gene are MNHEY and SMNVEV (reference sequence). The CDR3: CASSSGTGRPKNIQYF. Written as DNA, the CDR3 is TGTGCCAGCAGTTCCGGGACAGGGAGGCCCAAAAACATTCAGTACTTC.

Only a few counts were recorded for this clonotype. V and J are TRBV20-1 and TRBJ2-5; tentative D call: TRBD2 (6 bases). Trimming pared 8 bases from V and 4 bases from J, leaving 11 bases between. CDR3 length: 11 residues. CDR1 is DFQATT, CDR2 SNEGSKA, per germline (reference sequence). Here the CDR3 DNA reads TGCAGTTATACGGGAGCAGAGACCCAGTACTTC. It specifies CSYTGAETQYF.

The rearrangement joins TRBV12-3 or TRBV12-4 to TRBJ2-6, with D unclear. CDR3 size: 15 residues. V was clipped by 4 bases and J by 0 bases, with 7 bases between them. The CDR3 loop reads CASSYYGSGANVLTF. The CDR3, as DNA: TGTGCCAGCAGTTACTACGGCTCTGGGGCCAACGTCCTGACTTTC.

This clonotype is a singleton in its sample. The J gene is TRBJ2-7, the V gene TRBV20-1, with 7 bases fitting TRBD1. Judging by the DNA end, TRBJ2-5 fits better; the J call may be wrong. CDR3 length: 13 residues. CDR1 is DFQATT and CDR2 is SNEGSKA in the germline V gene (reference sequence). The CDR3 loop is CSPQGVGKETQYF. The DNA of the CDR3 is TGCAGTCCCCAGGGGGTGGGTAAAGAGACCCAGTACTTC.

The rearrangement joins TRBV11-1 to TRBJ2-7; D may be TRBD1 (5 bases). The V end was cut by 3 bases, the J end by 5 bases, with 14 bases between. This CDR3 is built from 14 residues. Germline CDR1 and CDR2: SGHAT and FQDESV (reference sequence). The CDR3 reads CASSLTPGWDEQYF. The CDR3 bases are TGTGCCAGCAGCTTGACGCCAGGGTGGGACGAGCAGTACTTC.

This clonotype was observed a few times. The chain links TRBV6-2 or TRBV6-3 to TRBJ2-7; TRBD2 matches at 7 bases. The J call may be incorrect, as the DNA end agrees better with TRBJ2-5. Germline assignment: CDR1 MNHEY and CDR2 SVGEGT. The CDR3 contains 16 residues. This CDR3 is CASSFRLAPFQETQYF. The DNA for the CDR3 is TGTGCCAGCAGTTTTCGACTAGCCCCTTTCCAAGAGACCCAGTACTTC.

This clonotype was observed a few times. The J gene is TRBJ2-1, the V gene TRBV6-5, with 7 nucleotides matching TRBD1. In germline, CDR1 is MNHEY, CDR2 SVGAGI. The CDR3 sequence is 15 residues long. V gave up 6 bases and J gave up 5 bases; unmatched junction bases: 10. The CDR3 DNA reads TGTGCCAGCAGGAATAGTGGGACAGTCAACAATGAGCAGTTCTTC. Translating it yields CASRNSGTVNNEQFF.

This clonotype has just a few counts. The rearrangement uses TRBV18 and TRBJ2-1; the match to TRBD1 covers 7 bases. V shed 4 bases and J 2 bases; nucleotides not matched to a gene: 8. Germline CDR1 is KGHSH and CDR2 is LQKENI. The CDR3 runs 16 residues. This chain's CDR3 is CASSLLRDSPYNEQFF. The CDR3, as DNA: TGTGCCAGCTCACTTCTCCGGGACAGTCCCTACAATGAGCAGTTCTTC. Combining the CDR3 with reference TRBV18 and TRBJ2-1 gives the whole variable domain NAGVMQNPRHLVRRRGQEARLRCSPMKGHSHVYWYRQLPEEGLKFMVYLQKENIIDESGMPKERFSAEFPKEGPSILRIQQVVRGDSAAYFCASSLLRDSPYNEQFFGPGTRLTVL.

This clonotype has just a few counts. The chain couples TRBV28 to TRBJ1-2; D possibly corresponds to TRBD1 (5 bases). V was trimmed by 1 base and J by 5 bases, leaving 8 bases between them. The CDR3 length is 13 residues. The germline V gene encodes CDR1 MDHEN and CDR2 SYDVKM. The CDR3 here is CASSLSGMYGYTF. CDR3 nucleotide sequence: TGTGCCAGCAGTTTATCAGGGATGTATGGCTACACCTTC.

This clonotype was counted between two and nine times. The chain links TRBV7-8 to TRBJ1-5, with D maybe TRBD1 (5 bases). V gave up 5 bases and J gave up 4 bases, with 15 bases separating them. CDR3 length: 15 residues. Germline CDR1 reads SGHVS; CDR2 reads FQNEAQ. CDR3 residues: CASSLSTRENQPQHF. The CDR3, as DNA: TGTGCCAGCAGCCTCTCCACCAGGGAAAATCAGCCCCAGCATTTT.

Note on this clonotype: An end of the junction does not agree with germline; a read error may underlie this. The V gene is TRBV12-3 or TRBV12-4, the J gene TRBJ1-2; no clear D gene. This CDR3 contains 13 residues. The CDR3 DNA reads TGTGTCAGCAGTTTTAATGCAGCCTATGGCTACACCTTC. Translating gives CVSSFNAAYGYTF.

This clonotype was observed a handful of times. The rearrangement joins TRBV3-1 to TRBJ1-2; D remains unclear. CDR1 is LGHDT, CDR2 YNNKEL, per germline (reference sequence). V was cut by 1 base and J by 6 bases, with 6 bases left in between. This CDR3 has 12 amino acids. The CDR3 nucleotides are TGTGCCAGCAGCCAAGTGAGGGATGGCTACACCTTC. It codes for CASSQVRDGYTF.

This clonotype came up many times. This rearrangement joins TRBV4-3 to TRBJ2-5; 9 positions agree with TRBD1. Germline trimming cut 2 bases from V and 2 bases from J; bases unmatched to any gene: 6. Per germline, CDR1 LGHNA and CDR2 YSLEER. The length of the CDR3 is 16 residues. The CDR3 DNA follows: TGCGCCAGCAGCCAACACACAGGGGGCAGGCAAGAGACCCAGTACTTC. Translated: CASSQHTGGRQETQYF.

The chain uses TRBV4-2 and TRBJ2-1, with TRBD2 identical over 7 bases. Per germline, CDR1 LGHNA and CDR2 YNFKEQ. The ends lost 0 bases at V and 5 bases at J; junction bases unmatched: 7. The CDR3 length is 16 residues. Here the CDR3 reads CASSQEWGTINNEQFF. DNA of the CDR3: TGTGCCAGCAGCCAAGAGTGGGGGACTATCAACAATGAGCAGTTCTTC.

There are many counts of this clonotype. CDR3 protein: CSVEATDFYGYTF. For the CDR3, the DNA is TGCAGCGTTGAAGCCACAGACTTCTATGGCTACACCTTC. V is TRBV29-1 and J is TRBJ1-2, with D uncertain. The V gene's germline CDR1 is SQVTM and CDR2 ANQGSEA. This CDR3 has 13 residues. Trimming removed 1 base from V and 4 bases from J, with 10 bases in between.

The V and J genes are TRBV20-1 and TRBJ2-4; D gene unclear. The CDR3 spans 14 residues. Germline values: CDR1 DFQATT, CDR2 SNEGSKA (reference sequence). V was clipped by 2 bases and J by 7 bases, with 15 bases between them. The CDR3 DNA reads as TGCAGTGCTAGAATCAGGACCGACCAGAACATTCAGTACTTC. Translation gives CSARIRTDQNIQYF.

The CDR3 loop is CASSLWGQGAYEQYF. Written as DNA, the CDR3 is TGTGCCAGCAGTTTATGGGGACAGGGGGCCTACGAGCAGTACTTC. The chain links TRBV27 to TRBJ2-7; 11 nucleotides agree with TRBD1. The germline gives CDR1 MNHEY, CDR2 SMNVEV (reference sequence). With V trimmed by 1 base and J by 2 bases, 1 base remained unmatched. The CDR3 sequence is 15 residues long.

The CDR3 nucleotides are TGCGCCAGCAGCGCAAACGACAGGGGGCCGAGCTATGGCTACACCTTC. Its translation is CASSANDRGPSYGYTF. The V gene is TRBV5-1, the J gene TRBJ1-2, with 10 bases matching TRBD1. Trimming cost V 4 bases and J 4 bases; bases outside gene matches: 10. Per the germline V gene, CDR1 is SGHRS and CDR2 is YFSETQ. This CDR3 region has 16 residues.

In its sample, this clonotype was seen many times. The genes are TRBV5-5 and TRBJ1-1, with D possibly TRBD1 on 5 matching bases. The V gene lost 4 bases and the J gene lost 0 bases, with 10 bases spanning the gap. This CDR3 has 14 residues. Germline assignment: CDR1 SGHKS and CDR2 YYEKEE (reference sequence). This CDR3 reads CASSRQKMNTEAFF. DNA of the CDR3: TGTGCCAGCAGCAGACAGAAGATGAACACTGAAGCTTTCTTT. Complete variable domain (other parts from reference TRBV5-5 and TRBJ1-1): DAGVTQSPTHLIKTRGQQVTLRCSPISGHKSVSWYQQVLGQGPQFIFQYYEKEERGRGNFPDRFSARQFPNYSSELNVNALLLGDSALYLCASSRQKMNTEAFFGQGTRLTVV.

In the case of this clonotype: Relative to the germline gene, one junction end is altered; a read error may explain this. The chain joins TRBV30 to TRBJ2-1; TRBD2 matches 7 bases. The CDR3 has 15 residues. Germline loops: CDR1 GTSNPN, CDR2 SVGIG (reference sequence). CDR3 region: CAWCPLAGVYNGQFF. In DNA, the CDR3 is TGTGCCTGGTGCCCCCTCGCGGGAGTCTACAATGGGCAGTTCTTC. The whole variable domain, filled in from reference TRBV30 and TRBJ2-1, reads SQTIHQWPATLVQPVGSPLSLECTVEGTSNPNLYWYRQAAGRGLQLLFYSVGIGQISSEVPQNLSASRPQDRQFILSSKKLLLSDSGFYLCAWCPLAGVYNGQFFGPGTRLTVL.

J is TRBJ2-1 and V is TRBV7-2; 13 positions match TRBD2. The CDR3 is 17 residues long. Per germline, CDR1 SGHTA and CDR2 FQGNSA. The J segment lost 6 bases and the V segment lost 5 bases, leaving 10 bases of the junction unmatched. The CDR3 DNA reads TGTGCCAGCAGCCTCCGGACTAGCGGGGGCCTCGTCAATGAGCAGTTCTTC. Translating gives CASSLRTSGGLVNEQFF.

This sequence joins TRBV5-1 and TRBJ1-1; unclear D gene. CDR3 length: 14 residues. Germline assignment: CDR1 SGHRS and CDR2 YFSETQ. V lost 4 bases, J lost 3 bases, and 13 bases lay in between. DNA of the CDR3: TGCGCCAGCAGCCAGGATCGGGTGTACACTGAAGCTTTCTTT. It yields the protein CASSQDRVYTEAFF.